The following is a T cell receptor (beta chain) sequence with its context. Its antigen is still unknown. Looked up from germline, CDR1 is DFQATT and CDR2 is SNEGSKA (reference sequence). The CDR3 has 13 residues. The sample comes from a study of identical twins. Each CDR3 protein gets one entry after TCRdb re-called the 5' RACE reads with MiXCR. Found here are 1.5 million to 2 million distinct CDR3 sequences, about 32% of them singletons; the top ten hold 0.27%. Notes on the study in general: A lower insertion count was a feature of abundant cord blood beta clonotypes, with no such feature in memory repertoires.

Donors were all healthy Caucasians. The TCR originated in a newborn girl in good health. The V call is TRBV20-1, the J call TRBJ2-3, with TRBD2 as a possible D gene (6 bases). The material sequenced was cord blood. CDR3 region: CSCALTGADTQYF. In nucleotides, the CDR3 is TGCAGCTGTGCCCTCACGGGGGCAGATACGCAGTATTTT.